This T cell receptor (beta chain) was recorded in a study of blood T cells in healthy people across ages. General study results and limits: Among long-lived donors, naive CD4+ cells were more numerous and diversity higher than in aged donors.

On this clonotype itself: Its specificity is unknown.

The germline CDR1 and CDR2 sequences are DFQATT and SNEGSKA (reference sequence). Trimming stripped 2 bases from V and 5 bases from J, with 5 bases between. The CDR3 has 11 amino acids. Then a second PCR, running roughly 7 to 11 cycles, was carried out with a sample-barcoded 5' primer and a J-beta primer mix. The template-switch adaptor was a 5' adaptor with 12 random nucleotides. It tagged each cDNA molecule. TCRdb analysed the 5' RACE reads with MiXCR anew, one entry per CDR3 protein. In the table there are 1.5 million to 1.8 million distinct CDR3 sequences, approximately 39% of which are singletons.

The sequencing sample was made of blood. This chain links TRBV20-1 with TRBJ2-3, with D unresolved. The TCR comes from a woman aged 18-30 years in good health. The CDR3 reads CSARLLDTQYF. The CDR3 DNA is TGCAGTGCTAGACTACTAGATACGCAGTATTTT.